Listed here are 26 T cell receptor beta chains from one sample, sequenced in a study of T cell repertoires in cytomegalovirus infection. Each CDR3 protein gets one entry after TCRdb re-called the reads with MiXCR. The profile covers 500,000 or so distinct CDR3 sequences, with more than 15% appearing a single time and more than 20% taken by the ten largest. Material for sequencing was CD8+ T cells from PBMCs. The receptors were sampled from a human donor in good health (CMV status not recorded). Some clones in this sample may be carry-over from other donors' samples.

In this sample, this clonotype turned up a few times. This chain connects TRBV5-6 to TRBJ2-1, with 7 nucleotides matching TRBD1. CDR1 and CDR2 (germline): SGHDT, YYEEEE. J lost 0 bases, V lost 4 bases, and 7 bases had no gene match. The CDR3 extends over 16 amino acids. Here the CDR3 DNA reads TGTGCCAGCAGCCCGGGACAGCTAAACTCCTACAATGAGCAGTTCTTC. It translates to CASSPGQLNSYNEQFF.

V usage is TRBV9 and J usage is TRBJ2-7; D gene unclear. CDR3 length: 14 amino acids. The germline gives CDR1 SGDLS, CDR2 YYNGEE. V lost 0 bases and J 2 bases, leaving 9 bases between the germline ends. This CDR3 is CASSVAGETYEQYF. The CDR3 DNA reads TGTGCCAGCAGCGTAGCGGGCGAGACCTACGAGCAGTACTTC.

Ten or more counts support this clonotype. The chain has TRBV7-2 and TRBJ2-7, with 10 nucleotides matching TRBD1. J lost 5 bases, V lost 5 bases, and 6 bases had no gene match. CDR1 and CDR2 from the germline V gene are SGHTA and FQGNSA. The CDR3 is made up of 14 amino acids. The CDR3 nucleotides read TGTGCCAGCAGCAACCCCGGGACAGGGGACGAGCAGTACTTC. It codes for CASSNPGTGDEQYF.

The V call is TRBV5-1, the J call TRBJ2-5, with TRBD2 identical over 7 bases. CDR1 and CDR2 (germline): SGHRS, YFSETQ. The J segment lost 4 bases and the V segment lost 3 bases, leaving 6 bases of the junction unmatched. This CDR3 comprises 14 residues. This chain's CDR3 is CASSSGLGSETQYF. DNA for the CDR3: TGCGCCAGCAGCTCCGGACTAGGATCAGAGACCCAGTACTTC.

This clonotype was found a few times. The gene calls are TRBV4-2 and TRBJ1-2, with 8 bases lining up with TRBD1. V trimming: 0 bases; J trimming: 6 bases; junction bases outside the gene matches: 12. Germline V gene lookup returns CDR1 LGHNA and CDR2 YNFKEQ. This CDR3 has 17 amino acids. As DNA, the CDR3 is TGTGCCAGCAGCCAAGATCAGCTCGAACAGGGGGGGGATGGCTACACCTTC. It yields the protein CASSQDQLEQGGDGYTF.

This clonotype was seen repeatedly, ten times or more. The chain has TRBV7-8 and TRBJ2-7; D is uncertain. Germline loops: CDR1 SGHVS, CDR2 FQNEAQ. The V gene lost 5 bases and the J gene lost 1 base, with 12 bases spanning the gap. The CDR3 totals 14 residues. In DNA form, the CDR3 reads TGTGCCAGCAGCCCCTCCCAACCGTCCTACGAGCAGTACTTC. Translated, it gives CASSPSQPSYEQYF.

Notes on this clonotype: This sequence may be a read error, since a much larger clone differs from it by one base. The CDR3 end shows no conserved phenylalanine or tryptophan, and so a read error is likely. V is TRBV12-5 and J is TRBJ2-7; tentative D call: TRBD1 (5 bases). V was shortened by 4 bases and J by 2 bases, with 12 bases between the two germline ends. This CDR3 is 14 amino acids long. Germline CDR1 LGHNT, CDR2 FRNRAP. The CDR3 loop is CASGYLAGPYEQYL. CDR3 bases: TGTGCTAGTGGTTACCTCGCAGGGCCCTACGAGCAGTACTTA.

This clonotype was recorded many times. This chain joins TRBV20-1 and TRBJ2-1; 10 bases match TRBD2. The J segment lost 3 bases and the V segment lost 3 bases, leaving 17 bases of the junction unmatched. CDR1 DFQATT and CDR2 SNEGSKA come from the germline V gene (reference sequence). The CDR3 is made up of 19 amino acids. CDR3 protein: CSARAALAGERGVYNEQFF. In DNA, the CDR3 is TGCAGTGCTAGGGCGGCCCTAGCGGGAGAGCGTGGGGTCTACAATGAGCAGTTCTTC.

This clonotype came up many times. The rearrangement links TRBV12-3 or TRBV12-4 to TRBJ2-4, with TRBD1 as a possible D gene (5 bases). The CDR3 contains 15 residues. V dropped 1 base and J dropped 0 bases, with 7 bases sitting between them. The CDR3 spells CASSLGQLAKNIQYF. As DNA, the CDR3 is TGTGCCAGCAGTTTAGGACAGTTAGCCAAAAACATTCAGTACTTC.

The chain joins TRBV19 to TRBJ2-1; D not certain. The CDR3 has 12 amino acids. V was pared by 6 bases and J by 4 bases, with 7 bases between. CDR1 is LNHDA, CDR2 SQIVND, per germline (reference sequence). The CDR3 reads CASRTVYNEQFF. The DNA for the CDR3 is TGTGCCAGTAGGACTGTTTACAATGAGCAGTTCTTC.

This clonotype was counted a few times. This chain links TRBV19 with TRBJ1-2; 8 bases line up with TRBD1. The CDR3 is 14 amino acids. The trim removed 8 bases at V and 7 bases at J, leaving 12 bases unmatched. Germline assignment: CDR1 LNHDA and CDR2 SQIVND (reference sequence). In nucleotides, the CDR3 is TGTGCCAGTCAATGGAGACAGGGGAACGGTGGCTACACCTTC. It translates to CASQWRQGNGGYTF.

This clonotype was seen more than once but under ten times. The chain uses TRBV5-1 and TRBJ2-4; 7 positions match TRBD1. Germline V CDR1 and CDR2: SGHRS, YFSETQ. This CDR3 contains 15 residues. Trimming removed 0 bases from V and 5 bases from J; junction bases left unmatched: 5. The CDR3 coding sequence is TGCGCCAGCAGCTTGGGCCTTGGGACAGAAAACATTCAGTACTTC. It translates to CASSLGLGTENIQYF.

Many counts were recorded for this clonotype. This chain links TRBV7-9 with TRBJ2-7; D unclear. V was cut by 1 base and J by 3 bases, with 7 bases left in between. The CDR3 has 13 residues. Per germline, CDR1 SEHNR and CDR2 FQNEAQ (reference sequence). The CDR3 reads CASSLDENYEQYF. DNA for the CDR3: TGTGCCAGCAGCTTAGATGAGAACTACGAGCAGTACTTC. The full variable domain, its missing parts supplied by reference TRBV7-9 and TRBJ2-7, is DTGVSQNPRHKITKRGQNVTFRCDPISEHNRLYWYRQTLGQGPEFLTYFQNEAQLEKSRLLSDRFSAERPKGSFSTLEIQRTEQGDSAMYLCASSLDENYEQYFGPGTRLTVT.

The CDR3 is CASSLPEGGTDTQYF. CDR3 sequence (DNA): TGTGCCAGCAGCCTCCCTGAGGGGGGCACAGATACGCAGTATTTT. The rearrangement joins TRBV3-1 to TRBJ2-3, with a weak D call TRBD1 (6 bases). The V gene's germline CDR1 is LGHDT and CDR2 YNNKEL (reference sequence). The CDR3 spans 15 residues. Trimming took 4 bases from V and 1 from J, leaving 12 bases between them.

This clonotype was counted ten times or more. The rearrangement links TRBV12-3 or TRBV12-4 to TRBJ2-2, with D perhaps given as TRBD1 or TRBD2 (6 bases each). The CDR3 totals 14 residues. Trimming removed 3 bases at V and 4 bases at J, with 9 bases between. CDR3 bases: TGTGCCAGCAGTTTCGGGGGCCTCACCGGGGAGCTGTTTTTT. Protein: CASSFGGLTGELFF.

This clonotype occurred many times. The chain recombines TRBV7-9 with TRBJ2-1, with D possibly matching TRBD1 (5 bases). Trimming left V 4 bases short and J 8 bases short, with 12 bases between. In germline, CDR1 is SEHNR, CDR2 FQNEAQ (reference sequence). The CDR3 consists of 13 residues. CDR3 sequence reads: CASSSPEGDEQFF. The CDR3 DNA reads TGTGCCAGCAGCTCCCCGGAAGGGGATGAGCAGTTCTTC.

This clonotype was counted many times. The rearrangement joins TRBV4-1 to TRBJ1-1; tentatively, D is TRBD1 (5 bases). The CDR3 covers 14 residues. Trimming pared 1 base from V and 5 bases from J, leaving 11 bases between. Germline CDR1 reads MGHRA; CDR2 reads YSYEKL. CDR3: CASSQAGGGTEAFF. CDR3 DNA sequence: TGCGCCAGCAGCCAAGCGGGGGGAGGAACTGAAGCTTTCTTT.

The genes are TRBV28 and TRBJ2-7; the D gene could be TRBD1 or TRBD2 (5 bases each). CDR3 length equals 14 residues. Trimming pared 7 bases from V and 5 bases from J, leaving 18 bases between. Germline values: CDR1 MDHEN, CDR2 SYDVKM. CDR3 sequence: CASTSSRGVDEQYF. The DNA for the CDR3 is TGTGCCAGCACCTCCTCGAGAGGGGTGGACGAGCAGTACTTC.

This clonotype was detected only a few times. Here the CDR3 DNA reads TGTGCCAGCAGTCTCATCGTTGGGGTGAACACTGAAGCTTTCTTT. It codes for CASSLIVGVNTEAFF. The chain joins TRBV28 to TRBJ1-1; unclear D gene. The CDR3 runs 15 residues. V lost 5 bases and J lost 0, with 13 bases in between. Per germline, CDR1 MDHEN and CDR2 SYDVKM.

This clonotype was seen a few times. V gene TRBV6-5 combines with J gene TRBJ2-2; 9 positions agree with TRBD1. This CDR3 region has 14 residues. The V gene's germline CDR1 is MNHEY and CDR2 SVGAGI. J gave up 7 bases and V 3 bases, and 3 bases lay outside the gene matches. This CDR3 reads CASSYPTGGGELFF. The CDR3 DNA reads TGTGCCAGCAGTTATCCGACAGGGGGCGGGGAGCTGTTTTTT.

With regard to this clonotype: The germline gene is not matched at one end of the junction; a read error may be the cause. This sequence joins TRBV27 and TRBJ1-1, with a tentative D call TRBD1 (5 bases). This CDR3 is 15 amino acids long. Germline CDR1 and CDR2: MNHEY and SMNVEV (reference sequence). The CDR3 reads CASSYRGGADTDAFF. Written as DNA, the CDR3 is TGTGCCAGCAGTTACCGGGGGGGTGCGGACACTGATGCTTTCTTT.

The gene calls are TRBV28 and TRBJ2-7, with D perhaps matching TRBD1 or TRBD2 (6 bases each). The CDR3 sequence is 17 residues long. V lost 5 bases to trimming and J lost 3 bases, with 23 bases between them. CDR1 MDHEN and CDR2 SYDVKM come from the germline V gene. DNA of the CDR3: TGTGCCAGCAGTCCCCCCGGAGGGAGGACAGTTCTCTACGAGCAGTACTTC. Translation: CASSPPGGRTVLYEQYF.

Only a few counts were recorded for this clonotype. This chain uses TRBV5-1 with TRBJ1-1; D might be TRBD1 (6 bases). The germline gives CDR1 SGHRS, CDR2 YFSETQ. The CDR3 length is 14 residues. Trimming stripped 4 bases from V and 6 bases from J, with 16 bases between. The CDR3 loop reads CASSQGDNSPEAFF. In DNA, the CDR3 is TGCGCCAGCAGCCAAGGGGACAATTCCCCTGAAGCTTTCTTT.

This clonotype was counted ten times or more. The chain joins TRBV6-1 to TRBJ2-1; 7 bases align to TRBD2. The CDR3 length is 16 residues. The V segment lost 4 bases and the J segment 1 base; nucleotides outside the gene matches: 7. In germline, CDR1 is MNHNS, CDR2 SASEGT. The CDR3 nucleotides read TGTGCCAGCAGTGGGGTGGTAGCGGGTTCCTACAATGAGCAGTTCTTC. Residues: CASSGVVAGSYNEQFF.

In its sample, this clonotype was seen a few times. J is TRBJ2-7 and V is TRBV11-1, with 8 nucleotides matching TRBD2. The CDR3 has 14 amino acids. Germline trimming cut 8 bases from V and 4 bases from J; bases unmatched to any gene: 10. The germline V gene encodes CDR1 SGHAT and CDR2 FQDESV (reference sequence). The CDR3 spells CASGFGGEIYEQYF. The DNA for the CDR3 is TGTGCCAGCGGATTCGGGGGGGAAATTTACGAGCAGTACTTC.

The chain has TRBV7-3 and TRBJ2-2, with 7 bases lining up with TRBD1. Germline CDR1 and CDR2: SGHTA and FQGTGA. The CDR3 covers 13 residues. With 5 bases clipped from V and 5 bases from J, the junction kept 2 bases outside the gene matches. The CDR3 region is CASSAQGTGELFF. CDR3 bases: TGTGCCAGCAGCGCACAGGGGACCGGGGAGCTGTTTTTT. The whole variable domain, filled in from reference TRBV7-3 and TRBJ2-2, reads GAGVSQTPSNKVTEKGKYVELRCDPISGHTALYWYRQSLGQGPEFLIYFQGTGAADDSGLPNDRFFAVRPEGSVSTLKIQRTERGDSAVYLCASSAQGTGELFFGEGSRLTVL.